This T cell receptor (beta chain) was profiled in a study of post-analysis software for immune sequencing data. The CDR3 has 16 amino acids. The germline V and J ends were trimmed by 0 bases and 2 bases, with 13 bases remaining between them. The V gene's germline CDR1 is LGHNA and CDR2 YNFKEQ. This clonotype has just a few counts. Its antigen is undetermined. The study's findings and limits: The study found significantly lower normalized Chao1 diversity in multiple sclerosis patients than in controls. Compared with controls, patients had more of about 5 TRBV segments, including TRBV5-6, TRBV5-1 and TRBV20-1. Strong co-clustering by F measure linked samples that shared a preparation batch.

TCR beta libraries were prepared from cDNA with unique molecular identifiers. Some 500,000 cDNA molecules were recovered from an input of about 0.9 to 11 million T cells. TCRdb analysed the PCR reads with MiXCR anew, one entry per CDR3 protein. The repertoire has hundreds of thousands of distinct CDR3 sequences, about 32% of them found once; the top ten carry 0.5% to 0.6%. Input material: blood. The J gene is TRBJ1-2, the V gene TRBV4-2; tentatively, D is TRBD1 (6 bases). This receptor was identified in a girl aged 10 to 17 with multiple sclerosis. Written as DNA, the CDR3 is TGTGCCAGCAGCCAAGAGGTGCGGGGGGGCAACTATGGCTACACCTTC. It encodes CASSQEVRGGNYGYTF.